The 10 T cell receptor beta chains presented below share a single source sample, sequenced in a study of chemoradiotherapy in HPV16-positive cancers. TCRdb's table, derived via immunoSEQ multiplex PCR, lists solely in-frame clones and lacks some. This sample has hundreds of clones, with 82% found just once. Here the sequenced sample was tumor tissue, taken from a patient who underwent chemoradiotherapy. The receptors were gathered from a human donor with HPV-associated anogenital cancer.

The chain carries TRBV15 and TRBJ1-6; a possible D gene is TRBD1 (6 bases). Germline lookup yields CDR1 LNHNV and CDR2 YYDKDF (reference sequence). The V end was cut by 0 bases, the J end by 6 bases, with 18 bases between. This CDR3 has 18 residues. In nucleotides, the CDR3 is TGTGCCACCAGCAGAGATAAGGCAGGGGCAATAGCTAATTCACCCCTCCACTTT. As protein: CATSRDKAGAIANSPLHF.

The chain has TRBV19 and TRBJ2-4; 8 bases agree with TRBD1. Trimming took 5 bases from V and 0 from J; bases not matched to a gene: 6. Germline V gene data show CDR1 as LNHDA and CDR2 as SQIVND (reference sequence). This CDR3 has 16 residues. The DNA of the CDR3 is TGTGCCAGTAGTGGACAGGGAACCCCAGCCAAAAACATTCAGTACTTC. Its translation: CASSGQGTPAKNIQYF.

The chain uses TRBV6-5 and TRBJ2-5; 7 bases align to TRBD1. Per the germline V gene, CDR1 is MNHEY and CDR2 is SVGAGI. The CDR3 sequence is 14 residues long. The V and J ends lost 5 bases and 3 bases, in that order; junction bases with no gene match: 6. CDR3: CASSRRTGEETQYF. In nucleotides, the CDR3 is TGTGCCAGCAGTCGAAGGACAGGCGAAGAGACCCAGTACTTC.

The V and J genes are TRBV27 and TRBJ1-2, with a tentative D call TRBD1 (5 bases). The CDR3 has 14 residues. V was clipped by 6 bases and J by 5 bases, with 16 bases between them. CDR1 and CDR2 (germline): MNHEY, SMNVEV (reference sequence). The CDR3 spells CASRFPGGGYGYTF. CDR3 DNA sequence: TGTGCCAGCAGATTCCCCGGGGGAGGGTATGGCTACACCTTC.

This chain connects TRBV18 to TRBJ1-2; 7 bases match TRBD1. From germline, CDR1 is KGHSH and CDR2 LQKENI. The J segment lost 7 bases and the V segment lost 6 bases, leaving 8 bases of the junction unmatched. CDR3 length: 13 amino acids. Here the CDR3 DNA reads TGTGCCAGCTCTCGAGACAGGGAGGGTGGCTACACCTTC. Translating it yields CASSRDREGGYTF.

In this sample, this clone turned up once. The V call is TRBV14, the J call TRBJ2-7, with D possibly TRBD1 on 6 matching bases. The ends were cut back, 4 bases at V and 5 bases at J, with 9 bases in the middle. CDR3 length: 12 amino acids. The germline CDR1 and CDR2 sequences are SGHDN and FVKESK. CDR3 bases: TGTGCCAGCAGCCCCAACAGGGACGAGCAGTACTTC. It specifies CASSPNRDEQYF.

V and J are TRBV13 and TRBJ1-1, with D hard to call. The CDR3 has 12 amino acids. V shed 5 bases and J shed 5 bases, with 9 bases lying between them. Germline CDR1 reads PRHDT; CDR2 reads FYEKMQ (reference sequence). CDR3 region: CASSTPLTEAFF. The CDR3 DNA follows: TGTGCCAGCAGCACCCCGCTAACTGAAGCTTTCTTT.

The J gene is TRBJ2-4, the V gene TRBV21-1; TRBD1 reflects the table's D call only, with no check against the DNA. TRBV21-1 represents a pseudogene. The CDR3 sequence is 17 residues long. The CDR3 nucleotides are TGTGCCAGCAGCGAGGGGGCGACAGGGAGAGCCAAAAACATTCAGTACTTC. Its translation is CASSEGATGRAKNIQYF.

This chain links TRBV7-2 with TRBJ2-3; D uncertain. V was trimmed by 2 bases and J by 2 bases, leaving 8 bases between them. Germline V gene sequence: CDR1 SGHTA, CDR2 FQGNSA. This CDR3 has 14 residues. Written as DNA, the CDR3 is TGTGCCAGCAGCTTATATGGGCCCACAGATACGCAGTATTTT. This gives the protein CASSLYGPTDTQYF.

The V gene is TRBV7-8, the J gene TRBJ2-5; TRBD1 is a possible D gene (5 bases). This CDR3 is built from 14 residues. Germline values: CDR1 SGHVS, CDR2 FQNEAQ. Deletions cut 3 bases from V and 1 base from J, with 9 bases between. The CDR3 coding sequence is TGTGCCAGCAGCTTGACAGAGAGCCAAGAGACCCAGTACTTC. Amino acids: CASSLTESQETQYF.